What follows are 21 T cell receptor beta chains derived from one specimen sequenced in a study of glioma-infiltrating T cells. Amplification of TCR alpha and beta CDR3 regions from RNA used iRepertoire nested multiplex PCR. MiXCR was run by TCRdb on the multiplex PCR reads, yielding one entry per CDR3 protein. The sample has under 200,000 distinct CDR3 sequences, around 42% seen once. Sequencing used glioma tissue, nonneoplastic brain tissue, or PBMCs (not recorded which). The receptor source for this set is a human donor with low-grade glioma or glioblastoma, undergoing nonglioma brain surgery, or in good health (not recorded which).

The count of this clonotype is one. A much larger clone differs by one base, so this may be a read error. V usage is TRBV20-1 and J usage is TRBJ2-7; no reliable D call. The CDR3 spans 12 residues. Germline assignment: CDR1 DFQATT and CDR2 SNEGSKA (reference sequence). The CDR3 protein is CIAWQNSYEQYF. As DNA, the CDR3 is TGCATTGCTTGGCAGAATTCCTACGAGCAGTACTTC.

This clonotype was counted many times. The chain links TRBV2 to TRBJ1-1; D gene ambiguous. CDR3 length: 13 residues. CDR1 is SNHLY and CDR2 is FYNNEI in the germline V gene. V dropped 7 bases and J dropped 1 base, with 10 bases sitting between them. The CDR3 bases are TGTGCCAGCATGATGACCCAGAACACTGAAGCTTTCTTT. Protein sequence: CASMMTQNTEAFF.

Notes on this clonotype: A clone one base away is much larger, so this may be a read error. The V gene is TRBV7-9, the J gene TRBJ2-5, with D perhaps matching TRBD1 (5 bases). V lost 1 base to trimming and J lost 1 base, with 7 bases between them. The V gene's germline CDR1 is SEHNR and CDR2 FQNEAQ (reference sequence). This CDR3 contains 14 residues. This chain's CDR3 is CASSLVGAQETQYF. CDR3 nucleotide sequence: TGTGCCAGCAGCTTAGTAGGGGCCCAAGAGACCCAGTACTTC. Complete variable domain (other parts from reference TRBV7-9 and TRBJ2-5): DTGVSQNPRHKITKRGQNVTFRCDPISEHNRLYWYRQTLGQGPEFLTYFQNEAQLEKSRLLSDRFSAERPKGSFSTLEIQRTEQGDSAMYLCASSLVGAQETQYFGPGTRLLVL.

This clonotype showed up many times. The CDR3 DNA sequence: TGTGCCAGCAGTTCAAACCCCAGGGGGGACACTGAAGCTTTCTTT. It encodes CASSSNPRGDTEAFF. The V and J genes are TRBV6-1 and TRBJ1-1; TRBD1 matches 7 bases. CDR1 and CDR2 from the germline V gene are MNHNS and SASEGT. CDR3 length equals 15 residues. V shed 5 bases and J 3 bases; nucleotides not matched to a gene: 9.

CDR3 residues: CASTDRVFASPLHF. The CDR3 nucleotides read TGTGCCAGTACGGACAGGGTCTTTGCTTCACCCCTCCACTTT. The chain uses TRBV19 and TRBJ1-6, with TRBD1 matching over 8 bases. J gave up 9 bases and V 7 bases, and 8 bases lay outside the gene matches. The germline CDR1 and CDR2 sequences are LNHDA and SQIVND (reference sequence). The CDR3 runs 14 residues.

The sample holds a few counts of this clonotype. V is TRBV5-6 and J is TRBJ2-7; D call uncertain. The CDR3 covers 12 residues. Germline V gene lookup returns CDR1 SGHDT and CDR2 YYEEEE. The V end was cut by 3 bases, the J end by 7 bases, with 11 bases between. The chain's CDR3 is CASSSPSREQYF. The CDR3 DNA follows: TGTGCCAGCAGCTCCCCTAGTAGAGAGCAGTACTTC.

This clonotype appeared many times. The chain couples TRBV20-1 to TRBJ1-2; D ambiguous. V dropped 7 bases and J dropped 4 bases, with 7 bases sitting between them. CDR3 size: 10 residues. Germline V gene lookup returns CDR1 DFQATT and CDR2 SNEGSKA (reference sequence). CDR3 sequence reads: CSVTAYGYTF. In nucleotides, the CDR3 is TGCAGTGTTACGGCCTATGGCTACACCTTC.

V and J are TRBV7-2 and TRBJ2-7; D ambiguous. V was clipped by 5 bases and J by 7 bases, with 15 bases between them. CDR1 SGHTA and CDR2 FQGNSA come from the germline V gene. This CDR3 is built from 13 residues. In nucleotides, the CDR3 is TGTGCCAGCAGCCTCGAAGATAGTCGGGAGCAGTACTTC. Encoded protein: CASSLEDSREQYF.

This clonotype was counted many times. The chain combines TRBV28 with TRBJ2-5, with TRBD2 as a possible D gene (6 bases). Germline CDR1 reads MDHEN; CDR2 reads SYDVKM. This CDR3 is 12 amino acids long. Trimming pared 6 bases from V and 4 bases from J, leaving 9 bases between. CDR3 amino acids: CASSVGRETQYF. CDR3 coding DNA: TGTGCCAGCAGCGTCGGGAGAGAGACCCAGTACTTC.

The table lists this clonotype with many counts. CDR3 nucleotides: TGTGCCAGCAGCCGACTAGCGGGAGGGACTAGCACAGATACGCAGTATTTT. It is translated as CASSRLAGGTSTDTQYF. The chain is built from TRBV7-8 and TRBJ2-3; TRBD2 matches at 14 bases. Per germline, CDR1 SGHVS and CDR2 FQNEAQ. J gave up 0 bases and V 5 bases, and 4 bases lay outside the gene matches. This CDR3 region has 17 residues.

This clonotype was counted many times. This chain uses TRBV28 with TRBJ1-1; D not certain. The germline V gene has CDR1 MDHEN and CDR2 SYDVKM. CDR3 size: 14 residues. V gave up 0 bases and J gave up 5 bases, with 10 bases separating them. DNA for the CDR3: TGTGCCAGCAGTTTATGGGTCGGAGCGACTGAAGCTTTCTTT. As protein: CASSLWVGATEAFF.

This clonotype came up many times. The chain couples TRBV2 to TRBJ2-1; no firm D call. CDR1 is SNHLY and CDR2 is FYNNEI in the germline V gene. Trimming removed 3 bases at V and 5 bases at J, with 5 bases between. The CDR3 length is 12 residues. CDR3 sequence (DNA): TGTGCCAGCAGTGACTGGAACAATGAGCAGTTCTTC. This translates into CASSDWNNEQFF.

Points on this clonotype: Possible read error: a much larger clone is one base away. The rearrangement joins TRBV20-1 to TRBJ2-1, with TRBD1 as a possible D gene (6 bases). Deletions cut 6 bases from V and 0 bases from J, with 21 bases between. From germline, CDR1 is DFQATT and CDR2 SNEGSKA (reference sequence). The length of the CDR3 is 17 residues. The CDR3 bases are TGCAGTGCCTACGGAACCACGGGACAAGGCTCCTACAATGAGCAGTTCTTC. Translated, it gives CSAYGTTGQGSYNEQFF.

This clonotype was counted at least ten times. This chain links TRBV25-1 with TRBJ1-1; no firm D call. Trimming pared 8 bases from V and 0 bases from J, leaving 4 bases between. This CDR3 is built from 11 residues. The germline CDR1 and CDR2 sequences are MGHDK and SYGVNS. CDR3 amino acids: CASRMNTEAFF. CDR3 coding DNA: TGTGCCAGCCGGATGAACACTGAAGCTTTCTTT.

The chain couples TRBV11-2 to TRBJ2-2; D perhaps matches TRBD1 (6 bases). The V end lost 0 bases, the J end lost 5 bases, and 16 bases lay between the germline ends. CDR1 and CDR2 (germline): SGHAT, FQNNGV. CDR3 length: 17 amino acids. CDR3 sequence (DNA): TGTGCCAGCAGCTTAGATCGTCTGGGGGCAGGAACCGGGGAGCTGTTTTTT. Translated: CASSLDRLGAGTGELFF.

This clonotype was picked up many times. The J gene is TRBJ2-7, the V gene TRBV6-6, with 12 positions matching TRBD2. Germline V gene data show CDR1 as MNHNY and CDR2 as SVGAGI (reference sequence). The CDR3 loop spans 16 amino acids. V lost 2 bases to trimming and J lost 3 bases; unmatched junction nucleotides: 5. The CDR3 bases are TGTGCCAGCAGTTACCACACTAGCGGGGGGTTCTACGAGCAGTACTTC. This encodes CASSYHTSGGFYEQYF.

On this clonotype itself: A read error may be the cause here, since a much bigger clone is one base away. The CDR3 DNA is TGCAGTGCCGGACTAGCGGGAGTCTACGAGCAGCACTTC. It translates to CSAGLAGVYEQHF. The rearrangement uses TRBV20-1 and TRBJ2-7; 13 nucleotides line up with TRBD2. This CDR3 has 13 amino acids. From germline, CDR1 is DFQATT and CDR2 SNEGSKA (reference sequence).

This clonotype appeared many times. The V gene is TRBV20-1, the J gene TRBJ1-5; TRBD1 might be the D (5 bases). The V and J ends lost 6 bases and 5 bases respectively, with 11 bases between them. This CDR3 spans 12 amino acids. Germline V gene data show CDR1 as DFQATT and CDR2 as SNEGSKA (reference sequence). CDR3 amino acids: CSARDGDQPQHF. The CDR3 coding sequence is TGCAGTGCCCGGGACGGGGATCAGCCCCAGCATTTT.

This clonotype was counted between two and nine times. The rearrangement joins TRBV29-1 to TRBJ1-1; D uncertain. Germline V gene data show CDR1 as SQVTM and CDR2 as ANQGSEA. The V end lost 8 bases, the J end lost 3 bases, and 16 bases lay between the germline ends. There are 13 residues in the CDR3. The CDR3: CSIRAPADTEAFF. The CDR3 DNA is TGCAGCATCCGGGCTCCGGCGGACACTGAAGCTTTCTTT.

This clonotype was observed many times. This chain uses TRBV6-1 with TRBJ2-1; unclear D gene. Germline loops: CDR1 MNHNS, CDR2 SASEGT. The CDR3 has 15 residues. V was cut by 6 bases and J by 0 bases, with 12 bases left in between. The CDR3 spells CASSLDNRSYNEQFF. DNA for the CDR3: TGTGCCAGCAGCCTTGACAACCGCTCCTACAATGAGCAGTTCTTC.

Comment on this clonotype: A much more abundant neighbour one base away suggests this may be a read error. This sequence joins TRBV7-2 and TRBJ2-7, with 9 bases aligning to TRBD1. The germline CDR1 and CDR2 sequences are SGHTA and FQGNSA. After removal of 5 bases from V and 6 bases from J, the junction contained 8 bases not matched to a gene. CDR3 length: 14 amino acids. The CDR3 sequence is CASSRTDRGSEQYF. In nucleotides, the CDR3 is TGTGCCAGCAGCCGGACGGACAGGGGTAGCGAGCAGTACTTC.